This is a list of T cell receptor beta chains from one sample in a study of cytomegalovirus exposure and HLA in healthy donors. Using immunoSEQ multiplex PCR, the repertoire was profiled, and TCRdb retains in-frame clones only, with some absent. The repertoire holds 120,000 or so clones, over 60% seen once, with approximately 1.2% in the top ten. The source material was PBMCs. The receptors were gathered from a female donor in good health and CMV-seronegative. Each CDR3 is given with its conserved first and last residue. Fields, in order: clone size, V gene, D gene, J gene, CDR3 DNA, CDR3 protein. The D gene is left open where the match is weak. Part of the rows lack a size; the others show once, few, many or a class for expanded clones.

.	TRBV28	TRBD1	TRBJ1-5	TGTGCCAGCAGTTTGGGCTCACTGGGGACAGGGGGTCACCAGCCCCAGCATTTT	CASSLGSLGTGGHQPQHF
once	TRBV27	TRBD1	TRBJ2-7	TGTGCCAGCAGTTTAGTTCCTGGGACAGTATACGAGCAGTACTTC	CASSLVPGTVYEQYF
once	TRBV30	.	TRBJ1-1	TGTGCCTGGAACCGACAAAGGAACACTGAAGCTTTCTTT	CAWNRQRNTEAFF
once	TRBV28	.	TRBJ2-4	TGTGCCAGCAGTTTTTCTCGAGCGAGGGGGAGGGACATTCAGTACTTC	CASSFSRARGRDIQYF
.	TRBV5-6	TRBD1	TRBJ2-5	TGTGCCAGCAGCTTGGCGGGACAGGGAGTCGAAGAGACCCAGTACTTC	CASSLAGQGVEETQYF
.	TRBV7-9	TRBD2	TRBJ2-2	TGTGCCAGCAGCTTCGCAGCGGGAGGAAACACCGGGGAGCTGTTTTTT	CASSFAAGGNTGELFF
.	TRBV7-8	TRBD2	TRBJ2-3	TGTGCCAGCGGCCGCGGGAGGGCGGACACAGATACGCAGTATTTT	CASGRGRADTDTQYF
.	TRBV5-1	TRBD1	TRBJ1-2	TGCGCCAGCAGCGCGGGACAGGTCTATGGCTACACCTTC	CASSAGQVYGYTF
few	TRBV5-8	TRBD1	TRBJ2-6	TGTGCCAGCAGCCCCGAGGGACAGGGGGTATTCTCTGGGGCCAACGTCCTGACTTTC	CASSPEGQGVFSGANVLTF
once	TRBV5-1	TRBD1	TRBJ2-3	TGCGCCAGCAGCTCCGATGGGACAGGCACAGATACGCAGTATTTT	CASSSDGTGTDTQYF
.	TRBV7-8	.	TRBJ2-5	TGTGCCAGCAGCCGCCCCCGGGTCTCCCAGTACTTC	CASSRPRVSQYF
.	TRBV5-1	TRBD2	TRBJ2-5	TGCGCCAGCGGCGGGAGCCTACAAGAGACCCAGTACTTC	CASGGSLQETQYF
.	TRBV27	.	TRBJ1-2	TGTGCCAGCAGTCCCTCAGACGCCGACGGCGGCCGCTATGGCTACACCTTC	CASSPSDADGGRYGYTF
.	TRBV5-1	TRBD2	TRBJ2-6	TGCGCCAGCAGCGTGTATAGCGGGAGAACCTCTGGGGCCAACGTCCTGACTTTC	CASSVYSGRTSGANVLTF
.	TRBV7-9	TRBD2	TRBJ2-5	TGTGCCAGCAGCTTAGTTCGGGGGGGGCCGGAGACCCAGTACTTC	CASSLVRGGPETQYF
.	TRBV28	TRBD2	TRBJ2-7	TGTGCCAGCAGAAAGCCCCTAGCGGGGCCTACCTACGAGCAGTACTTC	CASRKPLAGPTYEQYF
.	TRBV5-6	.	TRBJ1-2	TGTGCCAGCATCTTCAGGGGCTCAGGCTATGGCTACACCTTC	CASIFRGSGYGYTF
.	TRBV5-5	.	TRBJ1-2	TGTGCCAGCAGCTTGATATGGACAACTAACTATGGCTACACCTTC	CASSLIWTTNYGYTF
.	TRBV4-2	.	TRBJ2-2	TGTGCCAGCAGCCAAGGGGGCTGGGGGAACACCGGGGAGCTGTTTTTT	CASSQGGWGNTGELFF
.	TRBV5-6	.	TRBJ1-5	TGTGCCAGCAGCCCTGACAGGACCCAGCCCCAGCATTTT	CASSPDRTQPQHF
.	TRBV5-1	TRBD1	TRBJ1-5	TGCGCCAGCAGCACAGGACAGGGAAATCAGCCCCAGCATTTT	CASSTGQGNQPQHF
.	TRBV5-6	.	TRBJ2-7	TGTGCCAGCAGCTTAGGACCTTTGGGTCGGGGATACGAGCAGTACTTC	CASSLGPLGRGYEQYF
.	TRBV6-1	.	TRBJ2-7	TGTGCCAGCAGTGAACTGGGCAACGAGCAGTACTTC	CASSELGNEQYF
few	TRBV2	TRBD2	TRBJ2-7	TGTGCCAGCAGGGGACTAGCGGGAGACGAGCAGTACTTC	CASRGLAGDEQYF
.	TRBV27	.	TRBJ2-6	TGTGCCAGCAGTCAAAGAGGTGGGAGTTGGGCCAACGTCCTGACTTTC	CASSQRGGSWANVLTF
.	TRBV5-4	.	TRBJ2-1	TGTGCCAGCAGCTTAGACCCAGGCTCCTACAATGAGCAGTTCTTC	CASSLDPGSYNEQFF
.	TRBV6-6	TRBD2	TRBJ2-3	TGTGCCAGTCTTAGCGGGGTTAGTGGAGATACGCAGTATTTT	CASLSGVSGDTQYF
.	TRBV5-1	.	TRBJ1-6	TGCGCCAGCAGCTTGGTGCCCGGGGAACTAAATTCACCCCTCCACTTT	CASSLVPGELNSPLHF
.	TRBV7-8	.	TRBJ2-2	TGTGCCAGTCAAGGGCCAGGGCTAGTGGTGTCCCGGGAGCTGTTTTTT	CASQGPGLVVSRELFF
.	TRBV27	TRBD2	TRBJ2-2	TGTGCCAGCCGCACGTCTGGACTAGCGGGAAACCAGAACACCGGGGAGCTGTTTTTT	CASRTSGLAGNQNTGELFF
.	TRBV7-9	.	TRBJ1-3	TGTGCCAGCAGCCCTCCCCGGGGGATTGGGGGAAACACCATATATTTT	CASSPPRGIGGNTIYF
.	TRBV2	TRBD1	TRBJ1-1	TGTGCCAGCAGTACCCAGACAGGGCCACGAGCGAACACTGAAGCTTTCTTT	CASSTQTGPRANTEAFF
few	TRBV29-1	TRBD1	TRBJ2-3	TGCAGCGTGAGGACAGGGTTGGGCACAGATACGCAGTATTTT	CSVRTGLGTDTQYF
.	TRBV5-1	TRBD2	TRBJ2-5	TGCGCCAGCAGCTTGGTGCTAGCGGGGGGTACCCCGTGGCAAGAGACCCAGTACTTC	CASSLVLAGGTPWQETQYF
few	TRBV18	.	TRBJ1-1	TGTGCCAGCTCACCACGGACAGCGGAAAGCACTGAAGCTTTCTTT	CASSPRTAESTEAFF
few	TRBV7-3	.	TRBJ2-1	TGTGCCAGCAGCTCCAACCATGACTGGACTGGGGAAAATGAGCAGTTCTTC	CASSSNHDWTGENEQFF
.	TRBV25-1	.	TRBJ2-1	TGTGCCAGCAGTGAATATCTAGTCACGAACTTCAATGAGCAGTTCTTC	CASSEYLVTNFNEQFF
.	TRBV10-2	TRBD2	TRBJ2-7	TGCGCCAGTACTCCCGGGACTAGCGGTCTCGAGCAGTACTTC	CASTPGTSGLEQYF
.	TRBV18	TRBD2	TRBJ2-7	TGTGCCAGCTCACCGACTAGCGGGAGATCCTCCTACGAGCAGTACTTC	CASSPTSGRSSYEQYF
.	TRBV5-4	TRBD2	TRBJ2-3	TGTGCCAGCAGCTCCGGGGGCAGCGGGAGGGCCACAGATACGCAGTATTTT	CASSSGGSGRATDTQYF
.	TRBV7-9	TRBD2	TRBJ2-4	TGTGCCAGCAGTTCTTCCGGGACTAGCGGGAACATTCAGTACTTC	CASSSSGTSGNIQYF
.	TRBV19	TRBD1	TRBJ1-2	TGTGCCAGTAGGCGAACGGGACAGACCTATGGCTACACCTTC	CASRRTGQTYGYTF
.	TRBV5-6	.	TRBJ2-7	TGTGCCAGCAGCTTAGGGAGCCACGAGCAGTACTTC	CASSLGSHEQYF
.	TRBV6-4	.	TRBJ2-1	TGTGCCAGCAGTGCCGGGACACCCGGAAATGAGCAGTTCTTC	CASSAGTPGNEQFF
once	TRBV28	.	TRBJ1-3	TGTGCCAGCAGCCCTCAGTTGCCGTTTGTTAGAGCTAGAGGAAACACCATATATTTT	CASSPQLPFVRARGNTIYF
.	TRBV5-4	TRBD2	TRBJ2-7	TGTGCCAGCAGCGCGAGACTAGCGGGAGCGGAGGAGCAGTACTTC	CASSARLAGAEEQYF
few	TRBV29-1	.	TRBJ1-1	TGCAGCGTCCGGCCGGGACACCATAACACTGAAGCTTTCTTT	CSVRPGHHNTEAFF
.	TRBV4-1	.	TRBJ2-1	TGCGCCAGCAGCCAAGGGCTCAGGGTACCGGGGCAGTTCTTC	CASSQGLRVPGQFF
.	TRBV7-3	TRBD2	TRBJ2-5	TGTGCCAGCAGCTTAGTAAGCGGGAACCAAGAGACCCAGTACTTC	CASSLVSGNQETQYF
.	TRBV7-8	TRBD2	TRBJ2-3	TGTGCCAGCAGCTTATTCCACGGGACTAGCGGGAGGTCCACAGATACGCAGTATTTT	CASSLFHGTSGRSTDTQYF